This entry features one T cell receptor beta chain sequence. This sample is drawn from a study of blood T cell repertoires in COVID-19. Study details: The cDNA or gDNA used as material had been derived from T cells, B-cell-depleted T cells, or PBMCs.

How the authors handled the data: Estimation of nucleated cell counts relied on the amplification of reference gene primers. Data came from immunoSEQ multiplex PCR; TCRdb stores just in-frame clones and leaves some out. V and J calls and clone size are as listed in that table; D and trimming were resolved from the DNA. The data show 120,000 or so clones, roughly 90% seen once. Trimming cost V 1 base and J 6 bases, with 16 bases left between them. CDR1 is SGDLS and CDR2 is YYNGEE in the germline V gene. The CDR3 has 16 amino acids. This clonotype was sampled from a man aged 50 to 60 with acute or convalescent COVID-19. Material for sequencing was peripheral blood. The genes are TRBV9 and TRBJ2-2; D not certain. The CDR3 region is CASSVPRGEVAGELFF. CDR3 coding DNA: TGTGCCAGCAGCGTACCCCGAGGAGAGGTCGCCGGGGAGCTGTTTTTT.